This TCR beta chain stems from a study of T cell repertoires in cytomegalovirus infection. Study findings and constraints: The ex vivo response was dominated by HLA-C-restricted CMV-specific TCR beta clonotypes.

Germline loops: CDR1 ENHRY, CDR2 SYGVKD. The V end was cut by 3 bases, the J end by 8 bases, with 17 bases between. This CDR3 spans 15 amino acids. TCRdb called the reads again in MiXCR, with one record for every CDR3 protein. The repertoire holds 450,000 to 550,000 distinct CDR3 sequences, with approximately 16% as singletons. Of note for this clonotype: Its antigen is undetermined.

The sample comprised CD8+ T cells from PBMCs. The receptor comes from a human donor in good health (CMV status not recorded). Some clones in this sample may be carry-over from other donors' samples. V and J are TRBV10-3 and TRBJ2-1; D is perhaps TRBD1 (6 bases). CDR3 coding DNA: TGTGCCATCAGTGATCTGGGGGCGTCTCGGGATGAGCAGTTCTTC. Translating gives CAISDLGASRDEQFF.